The 5 T cell receptor beta chains below come from one sample, sequenced in a study of shared clonotypes between healthy human individuals. Profiled with immunoSEQ multiplex PCR; TCRdb holds only in-frame clones, not every one. Here the sample spans under 550,000 clones, less than 96% being singletons. The sample taken for sequencing was naive CD4+ T cells sorted from blood. Subset reported: CD45RA+ positively selected. The receptor source for this set is a young woman in good health.

The rearrangement uses TRBV2 and TRBJ2-5; 10 nucleotides align to TRBD1. Matching the DNA end better, TRBJ2-7 makes the J call doubtful. Germline CDR1 SNHLY, CDR2 FYNNEI. This CDR3 region has 14 residues. The CDR3, as DNA: TGTGCCAGCAGACCTGGGACAGGGGTCTACGAGCAGTACTTC. Protein: CASRPGTGVYEQYF.

Of note for this clone: The same CDR3 also results from other DNA sequences found in this sample. The chain couples TRBV19 to TRBJ1-5; TRBD1 is a possible D gene (5 bases). The CDR3 is 15 amino acids. Germline CDR1 reads LNHDA; CDR2 reads SQIVND (reference sequence). V was trimmed by 3 bases and J by 2 bases, leaving 11 bases between them. CDR3 DNA: TGTGCCAGTAGTATTGGGAGGGGCGGCAATCAGCCCCAGCATTTT. The encoded protein is CASSIGRGGNQPQHF.

The chain is built from TRBV5-1 and TRBJ2-3, with 7 bases matching TRBD2. This CDR3 spans 16 amino acids. Germline assignment: CDR1 SGHRS and CDR2 YFSETQ. V was pared by 4 bases and J by 1 base, with 9 bases of the junction left unmatched. CDR3 amino acids: CASSLSRAGGTDTQYF. As DNA, the CDR3 is TGCGCCAGCAGCCTAAGTCGGGCGGGGGGCACAGATACGCAGTATTTT.

This clone was recorded once. V gene TRBV19 combines with J gene TRBJ1-5; D remains ambiguous. This CDR3 contains 16 residues. From germline, CDR1 is LNHDA and CDR2 SQIVND (reference sequence). V lost 2 bases and J 1 base, leaving 12 bases between the germline ends. The CDR3 reads CASSISGRGSNQPQHF. CDR3 bases: TGTGCCAGTAGTATAAGTGGGCGCGGGAGCAATCAGCCCCAGCATTTT.

The rearrangement uses TRBV28 and TRBJ2-5; D possibly corresponds to TRBD1 (6 bases). Germline V gene lookup returns CDR1 MDHEN and CDR2 SYDVKM. This CDR3 is 10 amino acids long. Trimming removed 6 bases at V and 11 bases at J, with 10 bases between. In DNA, the CDR3 is TGTGCCAGCAGCGGGACACAGCAGTACTTC. Translated: CASSGTQQYF.